This T cell receptor beta chain originates from a study of T cells in Graves' hyperthyroidism and ophthalmopathy. Study background: Pretreatment peripheral blood was obtained at initial diagnosis. Study-wide points: Ophthalmopathy was predicted by the model a median of about 6.5 months ahead of onset.

Newly diagnosed hyperthyroidism, duration under 2 months, in patients aged 18 to 65. Diagnoses were made from clinical symptoms, serum measures (thyroxine and TRAb), thyroid ultrasound and orbital computed tomography. Unmatched junction bases numbered 9, after V lost 10 bases and J lost 10 bases. The CDR3 is made up of 12 amino acids. The TCR beta CDR3 regions underwent amplification using RNA transcripts as the source. RT-PCR in the first round (using the HTBI primer set) targeted the TCR CDR3. TCRdb recomputed calls from the multiplex PCR reads with MiXCR, one row per CDR3 protein. The data contain 700,000 or so distinct CDR3 sequences, around 15% of them singletons. Turning to this clonotype: Its antigen is unknown. Being one base from a much bigger clone, this may be a read error.

The sequenced sample was blood. The J gene is TRBJ2-1, the V gene TRBV12-3 or TRBV12-4; 8 bases line up with TRBD2. The receptor was derived from a man aged 18 to 30 with Graves' hyperthyroidism. The CDR3 region is CATREGHYEQFF. As DNA, the CDR3 is TGTGCCACCCGGGAGGGCCACTACGAGCAGTTCTTC.